The 25 T cell receptor beta chains in this list originate from one sample, sequenced in a study of T cells of healthy individuals. TCRdb called the 5' RACE reads again in MiXCR, with one record for every CDR3 protein. The table includes about 100,000 distinct CDR3 sequences, roughly a sixth detected once. All receptors derive from a human donor in good health.

This clonotype showed up many times. The J gene is TRBJ2-7, the V gene TRBV4-3, with 7 bases matching TRBD2. The length of the CDR3 is 18 residues. V trimming: 0 bases; J trimming: 2 bases; junction bases outside the gene matches: 13. Germline V gene sequence: CDR1 LGHNA, CDR2 YSLEER. The CDR3 DNA is TGCGCCAGCAGCCAAGAGGCTATCACTAGCGTCGTTCCCTACGAGCAGTACTTC. Translation: CASSQEAITSVVPYEQYF.

The chain has TRBV7-2 and TRBJ1-4; D is possibly TRBD1 (5 bases). CDR3 size: 14 residues. Germline CDR1 SGHTA, CDR2 FQGNSA. With 2 bases removed from V and 7 bases from J, the gap between germline ends came to 11 bases. Written as DNA, the CDR3 is TGTGCCAGCAGCTTAAGGGGACTTAGTGAAAAACTGTTTTTT. It yields the protein CASSLRGLSEKLFF.

This clonotype was found many times. This chain uses TRBV29-1 with TRBJ2-4; D gene uncertain. V dropped 1 base and J dropped 0 bases, with 4 bases sitting between them. Germline values: CDR1 SQVTM, CDR2 ANQGSEA. This CDR3 is built from 13 residues. CDR3 region: CSVEGLAKNIQYF. CDR3 nucleotides: TGCAGCGTTGAAGGTCTAGCCAAAAACATTCAGTACTTC.

In this sample, this clonotype turned up a few times. This chain connects TRBV6-6 to TRBJ2-3; 15 bases are shared with TRBD2. The germline CDR1 and CDR2 sequences are MNHNY and SVGAGI (reference sequence). Losses at the gene ends were 6 bases for V and 2 bases for J; bases not matched to a gene: 12. The CDR3 contains 19 residues. Written as DNA, the CDR3 is TGTGCCAGCAGGGGACTAGCGGGAGGTAACCTGGGCCACACAGATACGCAGTATTTT. Its translation is CASRGLAGGNLGHTDTQYF.

This clonotype occurred a few times. The chain has TRBV28 and TRBJ2-1, with unresolved D. CDR1 is MDHEN and CDR2 is SYDVKM in the germline V gene. The CDR3 length is 11 residues. Trimming stripped 8 bases from V and 6 bases from J, with 8 bases between. The CDR3 loop reads CASGELNEQFF. CDR3 DNA: TGTGCCAGCGGCGAGCTCAATGAGCAGTTCTTC.

This clonotype was seen many times. The chain combines TRBV24-1 with TRBJ1-5, with D possibly matching TRBD1 (6 bases). The CDR3 has 15 residues. With 3 bases removed from V and 3 bases from J, the gap between germline ends came to 11 bases. CDR1 KGHDR and CDR2 SFDVKD come from the germline V gene. CDR3 amino acids: CATSDRQDHNQPQHF. For the CDR3, the DNA is TGTGCCACCAGTGATAGACAGGACCACAATCAGCCCCAGCATTTT.

The V gene is TRBV7-9, the J gene TRBJ1-1; D remains unclear. From germline, CDR1 is SEHNR and CDR2 FQNEAQ (reference sequence). The CDR3 totals 13 residues. With 2 bases removed from V and 6 bases from J, the gap between germline ends came to 10 bases. CDR3 bases: TGTGCCAGCAGCTTACCGGGGTCTCCTGAAGCTTTCTTT. Its protein is CASSLPGSPEAFF.

This clonotype was counted only a few times. The chain carries TRBV28 and TRBJ2-7; 8 positions agree with TRBD1. V gave up 4 bases and J gave up 5 bases; unmatched junction bases: 7. The CDR3 covers 14 residues. In germline, CDR1 is MDHEN, CDR2 SYDVKM. The CDR3 spells CASSSTGEAHEQYF. CDR3 nucleotides: TGTGCCAGCAGTTCGACAGGGGAGGCCCACGAGCAGTACTTC.

This clonotype occurred a few times. This sequence joins TRBV10-3 and TRBJ1-5; TRBD1 agrees at 9 bases. V gave up 5 bases and J gave up 6 bases; unmatched junction bases: 8. This CDR3 comprises 15 residues. Germline V gene sequence: CDR1 ENHRY, CDR2 SYGVKD. CDR3 nucleotide sequence: TGTGCCATCAGTTCGACAGGGGGGCTAGGTCAGCCCCAGCATTTT. Its protein is CAISSTGGLGQPQHF.

Only a few counts were recorded for this clonotype. The chain couples TRBV7-2 to TRBJ2-2; D is unresolved. Germline V gene lookup returns CDR1 SGHTA and CDR2 FQGNSA. Trimming left V 6 bases short and J 1 base short, with 6 bases between. This CDR3 has 13 amino acids. CDR3 sequence reads: CASRVLNTGELFF. CDR3 DNA sequence: TGTGCCAGCAGGGTGTTGAACACCGGGGAGCTGTTTTTT.

This rearrangement joins TRBV11-2 to TRBJ2-2; D is unclear. Per germline, CDR1 SGHAT and CDR2 FQNNGV. Trimming shortened V by 5 bases and J by 3 bases, and 4 bases separated the two germline ends. This CDR3 region has 12 residues. CDR3 protein: CASSQDTGELFF. CDR3 in DNA: TGTGCCAGCAGCCAGGACACCGGGGAGCTGTTTTTT.

This clonotype came up a few times. This chain uses TRBV28 with TRBJ2-5; 9 positions match TRBD1. CDR1 MDHEN and CDR2 SYDVKM come from the germline V gene. Trimming took 3 bases from V and 5 from J; bases not matched to a gene: 7. The CDR3 runs 15 residues. CDR3 region: CASSLGGQGLETQYF. The CDR3 coding sequence is TGTGCCAGCAGTTTGGGGGGACAGGGCCTGGAGACCCAGTACTTC. Full variable domain (missing parts from reference TRBV28 and TRBJ2-5): DVKVTQSSRYLVKRTGEKVFLECVQDMDHENMFWYRQDPGLGLRLIYFSYDVKMKEKGDIPEGYSVSREKKERFSLILESASTNQTSMYLCASSLGGQGLETQYFGPGTRLLVL.

This rearrangement joins TRBV28 to TRBJ2-5, with TRBD2 identical over 12 bases. J gave up 2 bases and V 8 bases, and 6 bases lay outside the gene matches. CDR1 MDHEN and CDR2 SYDVKM come from the germline V gene. This CDR3 has 15 residues. In DNA form, the CDR3 reads TGTGCCAGCGGAATCCTAGCGGGAGGGCAAGAGACCCAGTACTTC. It yields the protein CASGILAGGQETQYF. Full variable domain (outside the CDR3, taken from reference TRBV28 and TRBJ2-5): DVKVTQSSRYLVKRTGEKVFLECVQDMDHENMFWYRQDPGLGLRLIYFSYDVKMKEKGDIPEGYSVSREKKERFSLILESASTNQTSMYLCASGILAGGQETQYFGPGTRLLVL.

The rearrangement joins TRBV3-1 to TRBJ1-6; D may be TRBD1 (6 bases). The V gene lost 1 base and the J gene lost 7 bases, with 11 bases spanning the gap. This CDR3 has 15 residues. Germline assignment: CDR1 LGHDT and CDR2 YNNKEL (reference sequence). This CDR3 is CASSQGRQENSPLHF. CDR3 DNA sequence: TGTGCCAGCAGCCAAGGCCGACAGGAGAATTCACCCCTCCACTTT.

This clonotype was found many times. V gene TRBV29-1 combines with J gene TRBJ1-1; 8 bases align to TRBD1. V trimming: 4 bases; J trimming: 1 base; junction bases outside the gene matches: 5. CDR1 SQVTM and CDR2 ANQGSEA come from the germline V gene. This CDR3 contains 14 residues. The CDR3 loop reads CSVVQGAQNTEAFF. The CDR3 nucleotides are TGCAGCGTTGTGCAGGGGGCTCAGAACACTGAAGCTTTCTTT.

The rearrangement joins TRBV6-6 to TRBJ1-1; D gene ambiguous. CDR3 length equals 14 residues. V was cut by 6 bases and J by 1 base, with 12 bases left in between. Germline V CDR1 and CDR2: MNHNY, SVGAGI (reference sequence). Written as DNA, the CDR3 is TGTGCCAGCAGCCTCTCTACAGCGAACACTGAAGCTTTCTTT. Protein: CASSLSTANTEAFF.

This clonotype was recorded many times. The J gene is TRBJ2-1, the V gene TRBV20-1; 7 nucleotides line up with TRBD1. The CDR3 is made up of 14 amino acids. The germline gives CDR1 DFQATT, CDR2 SNEGSKA (reference sequence). V shed 3 bases and J 8 bases; nucleotides not matched to a gene: 10. This CDR3 reads CSASLPQGKDEQFF. The CDR3 bases are TGCAGTGCTAGTTTACCACAGGGGAAGGATGAGCAGTTCTTC.

The CDR3 sequence is CASSFRGLAATGELFF. The CDR3 region has the DNA TGTGCCAGCAGTTTTCGCGGACTAGCGGCCACCGGGGAGCTGTTTTTT. V is TRBV12-3 or TRBV12-4 and J is TRBJ2-2; 10 bases are a match to TRBD2. The length of the CDR3 is 16 residues. The V gene end was trimmed by 3 bases and the J gene end by 4 bases; junction bases not matched to a gene: 5.

This rearrangement joins TRBV20-1 to TRBJ2-1; 10 bases are shared with TRBD1. CDR1 and CDR2 from the germline V gene are DFQATT and SNEGSKA (reference sequence). The CDR3 is 16 residues long. V shed 6 bases and J 4 bases; nucleotides not matched to a gene: 12. The CDR3 reads CSAFGQGGFLYNEQFF. CDR3 DNA sequence: TGCAGTGCCTTTGGACAGGGGGGATTCCTATACAATGAGCAGTTCTTC.

This sequence joins TRBV6-5 and TRBJ2-3; D unclear. The CDR3 loop spans 17 amino acids. V lost 3 bases, J lost 1 base, and 17 bases lay in between. Germline CDR1 and CDR2: MNHEY and SVGAGI. CDR3 nucleotide sequence: TGTGCCAGCAGTTATGGATGGTGTTCCAGCTGCACAGATACGCAGTATTTT. The encoded protein is CASSYGWCSSCTDTQYF.

This clonotype was seen many times. The V gene is TRBV7-9, the J gene TRBJ2-3; 7 nucleotides match TRBD1. The CDR3 is 14 residues long. Germline-derived CDR1 and CDR2 are SEHNR and FQNEAQ (reference sequence). J was trimmed by 10 bases and V by 6 bases; bases with no gene match: 13. The CDR3 loop is CASSKWTGWDPQYF. In DNA form, the CDR3 reads TGTGCCAGCAGTAAATGGACAGGTTGGGATCCGCAGTATTTT.

This clonotype came up many times. The V and J genes are TRBV28 and TRBJ1-1; no clear D. Germline values: CDR1 MDHEN, CDR2 SYDVKM. The CDR3 has 15 residues. Trimming pared 3 bases from V and 3 bases from J, leaving 14 bases between. In nucleotides, the CDR3 is TGTGCCAGCAGTTTGCGAGGGAATCGGCACACTGAAGCTTTCTTT. Protein sequence: CASSLRGNRHTEAFF.

This clonotype was observed a few times. This chain joins TRBV6-1 and TRBJ1-3, with a weak D call TRBD1 (5 bases). Trimming shortened V by 6 bases and J by 3 bases, and 12 bases separated the two germline ends. The germline V gene encodes CDR1 MNHNS and CDR2 SASEGT. This CDR3 is 14 amino acids long. Here the CDR3 DNA reads TGTGCCAGCAGCGCAGGGCGGTATGGAAACACCATATATTTT. Its protein is CASSAGRYGNTIYF.

The sample holds a few counts of this clonotype. J is TRBJ2-1 and V is TRBV3-1, with 9 bases fitting TRBD2. CDR1 is LGHDT, CDR2 YNNKEL, per germline (reference sequence). CDR3 length: 15 amino acids. V was clipped by 4 bases and J by 4 bases; unmatched bases: 5. The CDR3 DNA reads TGTGCCAGCAGCCTCACGGCGGGGGGGTACAATGAGCAGTTCTTC. Its translation: CASSLTAGGYNEQFF.

This CDR3 reads CSVNGGGGTDTQYF. The CDR3 DNA sequence: TGCAGCGTGAACGGAGGGGGGGGCACAGATACGCAGTATTTT. This rearrangement joins TRBV29-1 to TRBJ2-3; possible D gene TRBD2, 7 bases. Trimming took 6 bases from V and 1 from J, leaving 14 bases between them. Germline V CDR1 and CDR2: SQVTM, ANQGSEA. The CDR3 consists of 14 residues.